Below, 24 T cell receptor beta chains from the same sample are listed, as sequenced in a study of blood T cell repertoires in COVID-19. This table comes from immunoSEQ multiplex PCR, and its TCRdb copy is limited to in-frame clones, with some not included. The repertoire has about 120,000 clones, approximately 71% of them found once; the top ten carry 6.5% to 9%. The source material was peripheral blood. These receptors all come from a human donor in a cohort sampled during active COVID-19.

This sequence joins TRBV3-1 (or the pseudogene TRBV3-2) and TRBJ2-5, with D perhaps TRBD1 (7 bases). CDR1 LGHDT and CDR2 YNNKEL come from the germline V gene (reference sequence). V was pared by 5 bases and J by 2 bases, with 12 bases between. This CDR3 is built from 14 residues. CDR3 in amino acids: CASSAGGIQETQYF. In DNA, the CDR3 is TGTGCCAGCAGCGCAGGGGGGATACAAGAGACCCAGTACTTC.

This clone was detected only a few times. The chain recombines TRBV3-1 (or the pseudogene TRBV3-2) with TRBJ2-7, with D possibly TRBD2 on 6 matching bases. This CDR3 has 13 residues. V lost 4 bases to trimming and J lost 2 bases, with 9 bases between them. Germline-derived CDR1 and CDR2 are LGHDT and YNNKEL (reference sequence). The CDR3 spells CASSPGVPYEQYF. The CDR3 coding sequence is TGTGCCAGCAGCCCGGGGGTTCCCTACGAGCAGTACTTC.

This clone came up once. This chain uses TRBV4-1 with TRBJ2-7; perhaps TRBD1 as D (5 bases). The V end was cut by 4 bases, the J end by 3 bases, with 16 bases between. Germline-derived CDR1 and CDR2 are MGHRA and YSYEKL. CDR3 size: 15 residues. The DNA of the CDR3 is TGCGCCAGCAGCCCATCTTCGCAGGGATACTACGAGCAGTACTTC. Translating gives CASSPSSQGYYEQYF.

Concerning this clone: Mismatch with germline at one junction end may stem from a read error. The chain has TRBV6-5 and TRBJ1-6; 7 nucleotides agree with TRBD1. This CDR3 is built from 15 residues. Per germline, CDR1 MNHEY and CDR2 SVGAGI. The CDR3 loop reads CASREQGSSNSPLHF. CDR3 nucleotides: TGTGCCAGCCGGGAACAGGGGTCCTCTAATTCACCCCTCCACTTT.

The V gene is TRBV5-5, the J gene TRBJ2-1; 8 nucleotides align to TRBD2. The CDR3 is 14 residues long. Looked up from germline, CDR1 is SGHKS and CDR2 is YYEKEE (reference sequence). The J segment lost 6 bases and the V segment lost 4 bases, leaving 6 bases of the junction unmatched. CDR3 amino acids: CASSRTGTSNEQFF. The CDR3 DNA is TGTGCCAGCAGCAGAACCGGGACTAGCAATGAGCAGTTCTTC.

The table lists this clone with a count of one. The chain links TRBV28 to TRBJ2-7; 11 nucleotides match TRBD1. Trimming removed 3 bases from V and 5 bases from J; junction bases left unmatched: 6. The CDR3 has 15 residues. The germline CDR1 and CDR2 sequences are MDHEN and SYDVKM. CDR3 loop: CASSFPDRGLHEQYF. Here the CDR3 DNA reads TGTGCCAGCAGTTTCCCGGACAGGGGGCTCCACGAGCAGTACTTC.

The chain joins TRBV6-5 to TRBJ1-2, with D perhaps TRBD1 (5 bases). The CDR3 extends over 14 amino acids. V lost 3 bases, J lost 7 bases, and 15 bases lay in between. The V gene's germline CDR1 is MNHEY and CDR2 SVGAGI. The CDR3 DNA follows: TGTGCCAGCAGTTATATGGGCGGCGGGGGTGGCTACACCTTC. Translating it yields CASSYMGGGGGYTF.

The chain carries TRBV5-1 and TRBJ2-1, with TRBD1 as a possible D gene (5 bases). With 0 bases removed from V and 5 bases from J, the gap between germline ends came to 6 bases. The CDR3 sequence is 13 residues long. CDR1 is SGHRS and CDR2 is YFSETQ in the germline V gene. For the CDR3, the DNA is TGCGCCAGCAGCTTGGGACAGCACAATGAGCAGTTCTTC. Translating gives CASSLGQHNEQFF.

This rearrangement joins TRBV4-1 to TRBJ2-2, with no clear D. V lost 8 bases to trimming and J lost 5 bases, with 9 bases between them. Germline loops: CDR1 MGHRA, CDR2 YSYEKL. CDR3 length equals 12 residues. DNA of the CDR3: TGCGCCAGCCTGAGTGGTACCGGGGAGCTGTTTTTT. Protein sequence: CASLSGTGELFF.

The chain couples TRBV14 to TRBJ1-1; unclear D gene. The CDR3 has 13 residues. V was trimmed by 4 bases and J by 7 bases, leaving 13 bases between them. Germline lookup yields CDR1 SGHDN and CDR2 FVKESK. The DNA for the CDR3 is TGTGCCAGCAGCCCTGCGGCGGCATTTGAAGCTTTCTTT. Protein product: CASSPAAAFEAFF.

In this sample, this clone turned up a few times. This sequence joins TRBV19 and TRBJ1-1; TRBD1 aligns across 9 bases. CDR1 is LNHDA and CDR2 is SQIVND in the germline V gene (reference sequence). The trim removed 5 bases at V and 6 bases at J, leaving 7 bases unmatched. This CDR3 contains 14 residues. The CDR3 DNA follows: TGTGCCAGTAGTGACGGGACAGGGAGAGCTGAAGCTTTCTTT. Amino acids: CASSDGTGRAEAFF.

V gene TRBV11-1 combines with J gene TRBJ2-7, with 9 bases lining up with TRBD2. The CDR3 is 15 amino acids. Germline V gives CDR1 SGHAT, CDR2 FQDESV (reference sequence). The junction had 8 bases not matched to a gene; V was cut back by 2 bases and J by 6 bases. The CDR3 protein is CASSLIAGVASEQYF. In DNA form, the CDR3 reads TGTGCCAGCAGCTTAATAGCGGGGGTTGCCTCCGAGCAGTACTTC.

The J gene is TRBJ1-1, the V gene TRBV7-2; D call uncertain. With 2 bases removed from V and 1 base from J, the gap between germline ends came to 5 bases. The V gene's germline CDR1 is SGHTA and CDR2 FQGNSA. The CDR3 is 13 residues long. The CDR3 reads CASSLSGNTEAFF. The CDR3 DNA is TGTGCCAGCAGCTTATCAGGGAACACTGAAGCTTTCTTT. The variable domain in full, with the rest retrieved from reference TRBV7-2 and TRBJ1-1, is GAGVSQSPSNKVTEKGKDVELRCDPISGHTALYWYRQSLGQGLEFLIYFQGNSAPDKSGLPSDRFSAERTGGSVSTLTIQRTQQEDSAVYLCASSLSGNTEAFFGQGTRLTVV.

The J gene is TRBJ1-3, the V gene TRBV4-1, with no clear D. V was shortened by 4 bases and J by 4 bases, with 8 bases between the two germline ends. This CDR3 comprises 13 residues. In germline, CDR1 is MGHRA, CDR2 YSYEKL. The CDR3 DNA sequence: TGCGCCAGCAGCCCCCAGGCCGGAAACACCATATATTTT. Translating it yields CASSPQAGNTIYF.

CDR3 DNA sequence: TGTGCCAGCAGCCAAGACGGGTTCTCTGGGGCCAACGTCCTGACTTTC. Its protein is CASSQDGFSGANVLTF. V is TRBV3-1 (or the pseudogene TRBV3-2) and J is TRBJ2-6; D gene uncertain. CDR1 LGHDT and CDR2 YNNKEL come from the germline V gene (reference sequence). V was shortened by 0 bases and J by 0 bases, with 6 bases between the two germline ends. The CDR3 is 16 amino acids.

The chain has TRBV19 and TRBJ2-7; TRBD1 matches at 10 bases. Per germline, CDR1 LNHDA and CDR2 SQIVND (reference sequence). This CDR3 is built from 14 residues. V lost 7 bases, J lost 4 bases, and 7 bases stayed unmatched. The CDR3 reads CASKGDRGPYEQYF. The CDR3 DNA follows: TGTGCCAGTAAGGGCGACAGGGGGCCTTACGAGCAGTACTTC.

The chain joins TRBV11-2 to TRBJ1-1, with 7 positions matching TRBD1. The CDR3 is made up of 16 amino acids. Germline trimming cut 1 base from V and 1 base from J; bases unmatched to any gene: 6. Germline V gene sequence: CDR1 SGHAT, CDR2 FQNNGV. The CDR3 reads CASSLGQGVWNTEAFF. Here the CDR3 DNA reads TGTGCCAGCAGCTTAGGTCAGGGGGTTTGGAACACTGAAGCTTTCTTT.

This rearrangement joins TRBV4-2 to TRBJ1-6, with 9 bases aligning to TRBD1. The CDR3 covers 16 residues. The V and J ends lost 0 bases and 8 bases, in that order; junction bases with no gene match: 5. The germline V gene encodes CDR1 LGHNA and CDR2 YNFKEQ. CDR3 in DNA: TGTGCCAGCAGCCAAGATCAGGACAGGGGTGATTCACCCCTCCACTTT. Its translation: CASSQDQDRGDSPLHF.

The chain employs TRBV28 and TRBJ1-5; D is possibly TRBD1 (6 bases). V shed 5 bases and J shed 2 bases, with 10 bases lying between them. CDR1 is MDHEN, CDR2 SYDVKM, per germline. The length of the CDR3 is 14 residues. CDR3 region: CASSPRQGNQPQHF. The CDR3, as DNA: TGTGCCAGCAGTCCTAGACAGGGCAATCAGCCCCAGCATTTT.

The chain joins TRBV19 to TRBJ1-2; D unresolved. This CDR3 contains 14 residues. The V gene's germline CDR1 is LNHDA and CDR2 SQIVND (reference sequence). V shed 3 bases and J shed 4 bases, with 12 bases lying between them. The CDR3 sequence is CASSISGLGYGYTF. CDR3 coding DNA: TGTGCCAGTAGTATCTCGGGGTTGGGCTATGGCTACACCTTC.

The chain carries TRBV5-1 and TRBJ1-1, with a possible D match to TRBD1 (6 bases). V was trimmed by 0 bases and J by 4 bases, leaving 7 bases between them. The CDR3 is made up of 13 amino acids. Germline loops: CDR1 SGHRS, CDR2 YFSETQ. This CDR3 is CASSLDRVTEAFF. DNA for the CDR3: TGCGCCAGCAGCTTGGACAGGGTCACTGAAGCTTTCTTT.

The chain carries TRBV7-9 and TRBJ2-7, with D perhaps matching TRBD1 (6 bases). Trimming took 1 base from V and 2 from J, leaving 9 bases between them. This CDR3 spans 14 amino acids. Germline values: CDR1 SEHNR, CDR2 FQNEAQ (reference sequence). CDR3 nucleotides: TGTGCCAGCAGCTTAGGGACAGTCCCCTACGAGCAGTACTTC. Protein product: CASSLGTVPYEQYF.

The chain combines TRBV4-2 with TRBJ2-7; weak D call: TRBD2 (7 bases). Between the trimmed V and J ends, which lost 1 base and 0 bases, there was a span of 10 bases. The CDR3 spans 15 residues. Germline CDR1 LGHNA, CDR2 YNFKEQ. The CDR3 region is CASSQGEGVSYEQYF. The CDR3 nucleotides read TGTGCCAGCAGCCAAGGGGAGGGGGTCTCCTACGAGCAGTACTTC.

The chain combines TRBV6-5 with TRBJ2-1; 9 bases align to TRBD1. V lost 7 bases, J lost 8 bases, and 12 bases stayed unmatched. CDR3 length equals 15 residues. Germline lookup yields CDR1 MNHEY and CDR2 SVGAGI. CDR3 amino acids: CASMVLAQGAHEQFF. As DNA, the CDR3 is TGTGCCAGCATGGTACTTGCACAGGGGGCGCATGAGCAGTTCTTC.